This T cell receptor beta chain was captured by sequencing in a study of shared clonotypes between healthy human individuals. Broader study findings: As a rule, naive subsets had a larger estimated richness than memory subsets. Non-shared clonotypes displayed generation probabilities falling below those of clonotypes present in all four donors.

This CDR3 is 14 amino acids long. Looked up from germline, CDR1 is SNHLY and CDR2 is FYNNEI. V shed 5 bases, J shed 4 bases, and the junction held 6 bases outside the gene matches. On this clone: Its antigen remains unidentified.

Donors were Caucasian adults residing in Nashville, Tennessee, USA. The table came from immunoSEQ multiplex PCR; TCRdb's copy has only in-frame clones and leaves some out. The sample holds around 720,000 clones, 60% to 75% seen once. This sequence originates from a woman aged 25-40 years in good health. The V gene is TRBV2, the J gene TRBJ1-1, with TRBD1 matching 8 bases. Material: memory CD4+ T cells sorted from blood. Subset in this sample: CD45RA-negative fraction. This CDR3 is CASSRTGSRTEAFF. The CDR3 DNA follows: TGTGCCAGCAGTCGGACAGGGTCGCGCACTGAAGCTTTCTTT. Drawing the rest from reference TRBV2 and TRBJ1-1, the complete variable domain is EPEVTQTPSHQVTQMGQEVILRCVPISNHLYFYWYRQILGQKVEFLVSFYNNEISEKSEIFDDQFSVERPDGSNFTLKIRSTKLEDSAMYFCASSRTGSRTEAFFGQGTRLTVV.